Shown below are 8 T cell receptor beta chains from a single sample sequenced in a study of T cells in localized non-small cell lung cancer. Sequenced by immunoSEQ multiplex PCR; TCRdb stores in-frame clones only, minus some. The sample yields almost 40,000 clones, roughly 77% seen once. The material sequenced was PBMCs, taken before any cancer treatment. The source is a woman aged 35-70 years with stage II squamous cell lung carcinoma.

The chain couples TRBV28 to TRBJ2-3; D ambiguous. Looked up from germline, CDR1 is MDHEN and CDR2 is SYDVKM. The CDR3 totals 15 residues. V shed 2 bases and J shed 0 bases, with 9 bases lying between them. The CDR3 is CASSLEISSTDTQYF. CDR3 DNA: TGTGCCAGCAGTTTAGAGATATCTAGCACAGATACGCAGTATTTT.

Note on this clone: Distinct nucleotide sequences in the sample also encode this CDR3. The V and J genes are TRBV2 and TRBJ1-5; tentatively, D is TRBD1 (5 bases). V was pared by 5 bases and J by 5 bases, with 10 bases between. The CDR3 contains 13 residues. CDR1 and CDR2 from the germline V gene are SNHLY and FYNNEI. The CDR3 nucleotides are TGTGCCAGCAGTTTCACGGGGGATCAGCCCCAGCATTTT. Residues: CASSFTGDQPQHF.

V and J are TRBV6-1 and TRBJ2-4, with D perhaps TRBD2 (5 bases). Trimming removed 8 bases from V and 5 bases from J, with 13 bases in between. The CDR3 loop spans 13 amino acids. Germline V gives CDR1 MNHNS, CDR2 SASEGT. The CDR3 coding sequence is TGTGCCAGCGGAGCGTGGGGAGAAAACATTCAGTACTTC. This encodes CASGAWGENIQYF.

The J gene is TRBJ1-2, the V gene TRBV6-5; 9 nucleotides line up with TRBD1. Germline CDR1 and CDR2: MNHEY and SVGAGI. The CDR3 loop spans 15 amino acids. Trimming took 5 bases from V and 8 from J; bases not matched to a gene: 12. The CDR3 DNA is TGTGCCAGCAGTCCCCGTCCACAGGGGGCGATCGGCTACACCTTC. This translates into CASSPRPQGAIGYTF.

This chain uses TRBV25-1 with TRBJ1-4, with a tentative D call TRBD1 (5 bases). The germline V gene has CDR1 MGHDK and CDR2 SYGVNS. Trimming removed 3 bases from V and 7 bases from J, with 9 bases in between. This CDR3 is 13 amino acids long. CDR3 in amino acids: CASSDRVVEKLFF. DNA of the CDR3: TGTGCCAGCAGTGACAGGGTAGTTGAAAAACTGTTTTTT.

The chain recombines TRBV2 with TRBJ2-3; D remains ambiguous. The CDR3 is made up of 14 amino acids. Trimming stripped 4 bases from V and 1 base from J, with 9 bases between. Per the germline V gene, CDR1 is SNHLY and CDR2 is FYNNEI. CDR3 DNA: TGTGCCAGCAGTGGGCCCGGAGGCACAGATACGCAGTATTTT. It encodes CASSGPGGTDTQYF.

The chain joins TRBV7-9 to TRBJ2-5, with TRBD1 identical over 7 bases. Germline loops: CDR1 SEHNR, CDR2 FQNEAQ (reference sequence). Trimming removed 5 bases from V and 7 bases from J; junction bases left unmatched: 10. The CDR3 runs to 14 residues. The CDR3 nucleotides are TGTGCCAGCAGCCCCCCGACAGGGCCCGCGACCCAGTACTTC. Residues: CASSPPTGPATQYF.

The CDR3 sequence: CASSLLGETQYF. The CDR3 nucleotides read TGTGCCAGCAGCTTACTTGGAGAGACCCAGTACTTC. The chain uses TRBV11-2 and TRBJ2-5; D call uncertain. V was clipped by 2 bases and J by 4 bases, with 5 bases between them. The CDR3 length is 12 residues. Per germline, CDR1 SGHAT and CDR2 FQNNGV.